This T cell receptor beta chain is drawn from a study of blood T cell repertoires in COVID-19 (TCRdb year 2020). As for the study more broadly: Samples covering the acute and convalescent phases of COVID-19 were provided by collaborators in the United States, Italy and Spain. The prospective study material was composed of cDNA or gDNA derived from T cells, B-cell-depleted T cells, or PBMCs. Subjects who had been exposed to COVID-19, were actively infected with it, or had recovered from it provided the deeply sampled blood TCRbeta repertoires that made up the dataset. The repertoires were released in a freely available public database intended as a resource for research on the immune response to SARS-CoV-2. The samples were drawn from the first 160 participants of the ongoing ImmuneRACE study and from more than 1,000 subjects provided by 6 global collaborators. Nearly every sample came with metadata listing a de-identified subject ID, COVID-19 status, age in years and sex. Where available, HLA class I and class II types were taken from metadata supplied by the sample provider and were not determined by assay-based typing.

The investigation overall reported the following: Clinical and demographic metadata were provided uncurated, with the amount varying by source and participant.

The immunoSEQ Assay, a bias-controlled multiplex PCR, was used to amplify TCRbeta CDR3 regions from genomic DNA. The published analysis was carried out like this. The number of nucleated cells in each sample was estimated from the amplification of reference gene primers within the assay. To quantify the absolute abundance of each unique TCRbeta CDR3 rearrangement, sequence reads were collapsed and filtered. For each sample, productive Simpson clonality was calculated as the square root of Simpson's diversity index across productive rearrangements. Here the immuneACCESS table is served through TCRdb, limited to in-frame sequences with V and J called. Missing clones are a known gap in these copies; in checked studies unresolved V genes cover under half, and the rest lacks a known reason. The V and J calls and the clone size are those of that table, but D and trimming were determined from the DNA. The sample table records about half a million clones; roughly 89% of these occur just once. The ten top clones hold about 0.91% of the sample.

CDR1 and CDR2 (KGHSH, LQKENI) derive from the germline V gene. The CDR3 goes from the cysteine to the phenylalanine over 15 residues. Only the CDR3 DNA is retained, 45 bases long and in frame from the first base. Trimming leaves V shorter by 0 bases and J shorter by 5 bases, with the junction holding 5 bases beyond the gene matches. One collaborating source in Seattle enrolled patients while the patients were actively infected and followed the patients over time throughout the course of disease. Collaborating institutions collected whole blood in K2EDTA tubes following their own protocols. For TCRbeta analysis, collaborator samples were shipped as frozen whole blood, as isolated PBMCs, or as DNA extracted from either sample type. To note about this clone: What this receptor recognizes is not known. No clone much larger than this one lies a single base away; base qualities are absent.

The sequencing input was peripheral blood. Rearrangement joined TRBV18 to TRBJ2-5, with TRBD1 matching 8 junction bases. This TCR was recovered from a man younger than 35 with COVID-19, enrolled during active disease. The DNA is as follows: TGTGCCAGCTCACCACCGGAGACAGGGGTGGAGACCCAGTACTTC. Its coded protein is CASSPPETGVETQYF.